Following are 16 T cell receptor beta chains from one sample sequenced in a study of blood T cells in healthy people across ages. Next came a second PCR, run for about 7 to 12 cycles, which used a sample-barcoded 5' primer along with a J-beta primer mix. One entry per CDR3 protein results from TCRdb running MiXCR on the 5' RACE reads. The sample includes hundreds of thousands of distinct CDR3 sequences, more than 45% of them seen just once. Sequenced material: blood. All receptors come from a man older than 75 in good health.

Only a few counts were recorded for this clonotype. The genes are TRBV7-2 and TRBJ2-7, with D tentatively TRBD1 or TRBD2 (5 bases each). The CDR3 is 16 residues long. V dropped 0 bases and J dropped 1 base, with 13 bases sitting between them. The V gene's germline CDR1 is SGHTA and CDR2 FQGNSA. CDR3 sequence reads: CASSLAGGDGSYEQYF. Written as DNA, the CDR3 is TGTGCCAGCAGCTTAGCCGGTGGGGACGGTTCCTACGAGCAGTACTTC. The variable domain in full, completed from reference TRBV7-2 and TRBJ2-7, reads GAGVSQSPSNKVTEKGKDVELRCDPISGHTALYWYRQSLGQGLEFLIYFQGNSAPDKSGLPSDRFSAERTGGSVSTLTIQRTQQEDSAVYLCASSLAGGDGSYEQYFGPGTRLTVT.

The V call is TRBV7-2, the J call TRBJ2-1; D unclear. CDR3 size: 14 residues. Germline CDR1 reads SGHTA; CDR2 reads FQGNSA. Between the trimmed V and J ends, which lost 1 base and 5 bases, there was a span of 9 bases. In nucleotides, the CDR3 is TGTGCCAGCAGCTTAGGTCGGGCAAACAATGAGCAGTTCTTC. This codes for CASSLGRANNEQFF.

The rearrangement uses TRBV15 and TRBJ1-1, with D hard to call. Looked up from germline, CDR1 is LNHNV and CDR2 is YYDKDF (reference sequence). This CDR3 has 13 amino acids. V lost 1 base to trimming and J lost 6 bases, with 9 bases between them. Written as DNA, the CDR3 is TGTGCCACCAGCAGAGGGATAGAGGCTGAAGCTTTCTTT. Protein product: CATSRGIEAEAFF.

The chain has TRBV29-1 and TRBJ2-1; D gene unclear. Looked up from germline, CDR1 is SQVTM and CDR2 is ANQGSEA. Trimming took off 7 bases at V and 10 bases at J, with 11 bases between the two ends. This CDR3 contains 10 residues. CDR3 DNA: TGCAGCGCAGTAGACGGAGAGCAGTTCTTC. It is translated as CSAVDGEQFF.

The chain has TRBV20-1 and TRBJ2-1, with D uncertain. CDR1 DFQATT and CDR2 SNEGSKA come from the germline V gene (reference sequence). The CDR3 extends over 11 amino acids. V lost 4 bases to trimming and J lost 5 bases, with 6 bases between them. As DNA, the CDR3 is TGCAGTGCTACCACGAACAATGAGCAGTTCTTC. This encodes CSATTNNEQFF.

This clonotype showed up many times. This chain links TRBV6-5 with TRBJ1-5; D call uncertain. V was trimmed by 2 bases and J by 3 bases, leaving 20 bases between them. The CDR3 covers 18 residues. Germline CDR1 is MNHEY and CDR2 is SVGAGI. Written as DNA, the CDR3 is TGTGCCAGCAGTTACGGTACAAACTCTGGGCTGGACAATCAGCCCCAGCATTTT. Encoded protein: CASSYGTNSGLDNQPQHF.

This clonotype was observed a handful of times. V and J are TRBV7-3 and TRBJ2-1; a weak D match, TRBD2 (5 bases). The CDR3 contains 18 residues. Germline CDR1 is SGHTA and CDR2 is FQGTGA. V lost 2 bases and J 2 bases, leaving 19 bases between the germline ends. CDR3 nucleotides: TGTGCCAGCAGCTTACGGGTGGATTGGACTGGGCCCTACAATGAGCAGTTCTTC. This codes for CASSLRVDWTGPYNEQFF. The full variable domain, with the rest looked up from reference TRBV7-3 and TRBJ2-1, is GAGVSQTPSNKVTEKGKYVELRCDPISGHTALYWYRQSLGQGPEFLIYFQGTGAADDSGLPNDRFFAVRPEGSVSTLKIQRTERGDSAVYLCASSLRVDWTGPYNEQFFGPGTRLTVL.

This sequence joins TRBV29-1 and TRBJ2-5; the D call may be TRBD1 or TRBD2 (5 bases each). Per the germline V gene, CDR1 is SQVTM and CDR2 is ANQGSEA. The CDR3 covers 14 residues. The V end lost 3 bases, the J end lost 3 bases, and 14 bases lay between the germline ends. The CDR3 sequence is CSVDDSGTEETQYF. The CDR3 nucleotides are TGCAGCGTTGATGATTCTGGGACCGAAGAGACCCAGTACTTC.

This clonotype has only a few counts. The chain joins TRBV29-1 to TRBJ2-1; the match to TRBD2 covers 12 bases. Looked up from germline, CDR1 is SQVTM and CDR2 is ANQGSEA. V lost 6 bases and J lost 0; bases outside the gene matches: 9. CDR3 length: 17 amino acids. For the CDR3, the DNA is TGCAGCGTGACCGGGACTAGCGGGTTCCGCTCCTACAATGAGCAGTTCTTC. It yields the protein CSVTGTSGFRSYNEQFF.

As to this clonotype: With a much larger clone just one base away, this may be a read error. The chain employs TRBV7-6 and TRBJ2-7; TRBD1 agrees at 9 bases. J gave up 2 bases and V 1 base, and 3 bases lay outside the gene matches. CDR1 is SGHVS and CDR2 is FNYEAQ in the germline V gene. CDR3 length equals 15 residues. CDR3 nucleotides: TGTGCCAGCAGCTTAGAGACAGGGGGAACCTACGAGCAGTACTTC. Protein sequence: CASSLETGGTYEQYF.

V and J are TRBV3-1 and TRBJ2-4, with D tentatively TRBD1 (5 bases). The J call is doubtful: the DNA matches TRBJ2-5 better. CDR3 size: 13 residues. Germline lookup yields CDR1 LGHDT and CDR2 YNNKEL (reference sequence). The CDR3 nucleotides read TGTGCCAGCAGCCATGAGACAGCGGAGACCCAGTACTTC. Translated, it gives CASSHETAETQYF.

This clonotype was detected a few times. The chain has TRBV7-2 and TRBJ1-1; a weak D match, TRBD1 (6 bases). Germline CDR1 is SGHTA and CDR2 is FQGNSA. The V end was cut by 0 bases, the J end by 0 bases, with 14 bases between. CDR3 length: 17 amino acids. DNA of the CDR3: TGTGCCAGCAGCTTAGCGGTCGGGGGGCTCATGAACACTGAAGCTTTCTTT. This sequence encodes CASSLAVGGLMNTEAFF.

The chain uses TRBV20-1 and TRBJ2-5, with 8 bases matching TRBD2. CDR3 length equals 15 residues. In germline, CDR1 is DFQATT, CDR2 SNEGSKA (reference sequence). After removal of 0 bases from V and 5 bases from J, the junction contained 8 bases not matched to a gene. The CDR3 is CSARDAAGAGETQYF. For the CDR3, the DNA is TGCAGTGCTAGAGATGCAGCGGGAGCTGGGGAGACCCAGTACTTC.

This chain joins TRBV7-2 and TRBJ2-5, with 8 bases that match TRBD2. The CDR3 loop spans 16 amino acids. Germline-derived CDR1 and CDR2 are SGHTA and FQGNSA. V was pared by 1 base and J by 0 bases, with 4 bases of the junction left unmatched. CDR3 sequence (DNA): TGTGCCAGCAGCTTAGTGGCTAGCGGGCACCAAGAGACCCAGTACTTC. Translation: CASSLVASGHQETQYF.

V gene TRBV14 combines with J gene TRBJ2-5; no reliable D call. With 4 bases removed from V and 2 bases from J, the gap between germline ends came to 8 bases. The V gene's germline CDR1 is SGHDN and CDR2 FVKESK. The CDR3 spans 13 residues. The CDR3 region is CASSPSRQETQYF. As DNA, the CDR3 is TGTGCCAGCAGCCCCTCCAGACAAGAGACCCAGTACTTC.

The chain employs TRBV15 and TRBJ1-2; the match to TRBD1 covers 7 bases. The V gene's germline CDR1 is LNHNV and CDR2 YYDKDF (reference sequence). The CDR3 spans 19 residues. The V segment lost 2 bases and the J segment 5 bases; nucleotides outside the gene matches: 20. CDR3 DNA sequence: TGTGCCACCAGCAGATCCATAACCGGGACAGTGTCTCGGCGGTATGGCTACACCTTC. It codes for CATSRSITGTVSRRYGYTF.